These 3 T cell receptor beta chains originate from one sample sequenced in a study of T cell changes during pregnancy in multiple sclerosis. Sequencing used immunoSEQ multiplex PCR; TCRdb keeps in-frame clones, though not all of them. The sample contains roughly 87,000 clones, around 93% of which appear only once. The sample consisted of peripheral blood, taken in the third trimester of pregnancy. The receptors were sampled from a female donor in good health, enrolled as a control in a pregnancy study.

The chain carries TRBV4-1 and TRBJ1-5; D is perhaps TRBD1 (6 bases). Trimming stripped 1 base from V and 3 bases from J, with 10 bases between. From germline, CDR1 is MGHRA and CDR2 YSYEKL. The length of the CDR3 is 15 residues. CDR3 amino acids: CASSQGGTHNQPQHF. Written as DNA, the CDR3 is TGCGCCAGCAGCCAAGGTGGGACACACAATCAGCCCCAGCATTTT.

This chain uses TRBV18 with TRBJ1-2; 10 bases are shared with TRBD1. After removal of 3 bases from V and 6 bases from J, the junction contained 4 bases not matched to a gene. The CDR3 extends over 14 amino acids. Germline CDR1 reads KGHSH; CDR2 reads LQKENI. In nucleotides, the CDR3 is TGTGCCAGCTCACCTGGGACAGGGGAGGATGGCTACACCTTC. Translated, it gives CASSPGTGEDGYTF.

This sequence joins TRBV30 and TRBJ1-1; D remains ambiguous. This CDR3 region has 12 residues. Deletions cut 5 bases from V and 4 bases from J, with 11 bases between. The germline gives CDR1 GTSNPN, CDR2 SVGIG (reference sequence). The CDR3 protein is CAWSQASTEAFF. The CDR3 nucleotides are TGTGCCTGGTCGCAGGCCTCCACTGAAGCTTTCTTT.